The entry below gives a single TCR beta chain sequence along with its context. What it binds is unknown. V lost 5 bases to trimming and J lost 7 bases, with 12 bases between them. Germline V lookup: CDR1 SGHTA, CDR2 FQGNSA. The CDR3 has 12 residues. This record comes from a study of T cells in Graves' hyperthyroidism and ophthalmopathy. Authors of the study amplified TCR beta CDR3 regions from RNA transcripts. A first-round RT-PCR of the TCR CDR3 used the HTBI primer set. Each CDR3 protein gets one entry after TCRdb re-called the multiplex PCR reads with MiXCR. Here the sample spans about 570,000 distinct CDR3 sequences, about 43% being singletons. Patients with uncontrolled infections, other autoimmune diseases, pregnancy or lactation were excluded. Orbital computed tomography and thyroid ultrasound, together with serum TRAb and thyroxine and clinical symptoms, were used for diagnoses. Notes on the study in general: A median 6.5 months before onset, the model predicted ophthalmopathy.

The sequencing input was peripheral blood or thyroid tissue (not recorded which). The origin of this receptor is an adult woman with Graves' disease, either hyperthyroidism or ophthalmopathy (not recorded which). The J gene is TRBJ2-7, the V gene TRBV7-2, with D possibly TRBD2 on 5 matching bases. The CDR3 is CASSPVAREQYF. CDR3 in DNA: TGTGCCAGCAGCCCTGTAGCGCGGGAGCAGTACTTC.